The rows below give T cell receptor beta chains drawn from one sample of a study of tumour-infiltrating T cells in Burkitt lymphoma. Repertoires were generated with immunoSEQ multiplex PCR, while TCRdb's copy carries only in-frame clones and drops some. The sample includes 13,000 to 15,000 clones, around 80% of them seen just once. The sequenced sample consisted of tumor tissue. The receptor source for this set is a human donor with diffuse large B-cell lymphoma. The CDR3 runs from the conserved cysteine through the conserved F or W. D genes are given only for firm matches. A clone size is listed for some rows: how often the clone was seen (once, few, many), or a class if it is expanded.

CDR3: CASSLLPPPSREDGELFF; D: TRBD2; size: medium-sized; V: TRBV14
CDR3: CASSPLVASREEQFF; D: -; size: few; V: TRBV27
CDR3: CASSQGQNTEAFF; D: -; size: few; V: TRBV5-1
CDR3: CASSESGGSTFYEQYF; D: TRBD2; size: once; V: TRBV2
CDR3: CASSSFPSSDLEDTQYF; D: -; size: -; V: TRBV5-1
CDR3: CASSEAVNTEAFF; D: -; size: medium-sized; V: TRBV6-1
CDR3: CASSLDYRGVGGETQYF; D: -; size: -; V: TRBV5-4
CDR3: CAWSPGSEQFF; D: -; size: medium-sized; V: TRBV30
CDR3: CAWIPTGELFF; D: -; size: -; V: TRBV30
CDR3: CASSPRLGAWDEQFF; D: -; size: once; V: TRBV5-1
CDR3: CASSLWGQGGYGYTF; D: TRBD1; size: few; V: TRBV5-4
CDR3: CASSEWSGVQYF; D: -; size: -; V: TRBV25-1
CDR3: CASSVSAHGNEQFF; D: -; size: -; V: TRBV9
CDR3: CASSKLSLGLAGNEQYF; D: TRBD2; size: -; V: TRBV10-1
CDR3: CASSTTGVTIGNEQFF; D: TRBD1; size: -; V: TRBV19
CDR3: CASSLVSAAADTQYF; D: -; size: -; V: TRBV5-1
CDR3: CAWSPTVLGETQYF; D: -; size: few; V: TRBV30